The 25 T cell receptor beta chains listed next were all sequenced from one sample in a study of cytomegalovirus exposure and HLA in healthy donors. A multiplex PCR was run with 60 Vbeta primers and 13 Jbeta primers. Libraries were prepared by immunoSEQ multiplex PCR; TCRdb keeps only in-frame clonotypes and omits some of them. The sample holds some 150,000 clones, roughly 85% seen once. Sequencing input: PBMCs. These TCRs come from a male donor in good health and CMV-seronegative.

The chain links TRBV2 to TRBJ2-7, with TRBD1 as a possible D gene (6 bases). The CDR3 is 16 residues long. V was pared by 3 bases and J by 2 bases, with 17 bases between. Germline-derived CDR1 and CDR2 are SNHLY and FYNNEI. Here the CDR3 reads CASSEPSGVGPYEQYF. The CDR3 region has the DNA TGTGCCAGCAGTGAGCCCTCAGGGGTAGGTCCCTACGAGCAGTACTTC.

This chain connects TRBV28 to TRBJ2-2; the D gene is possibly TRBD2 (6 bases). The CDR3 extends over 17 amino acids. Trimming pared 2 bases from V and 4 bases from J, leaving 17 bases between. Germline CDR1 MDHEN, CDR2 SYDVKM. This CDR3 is CASSLSLIGEVTGELFF. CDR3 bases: TGTGCCAGCAGTTTAAGCTTGATCGGGGAGGTCACCGGGGAGCTGTTTTTT.

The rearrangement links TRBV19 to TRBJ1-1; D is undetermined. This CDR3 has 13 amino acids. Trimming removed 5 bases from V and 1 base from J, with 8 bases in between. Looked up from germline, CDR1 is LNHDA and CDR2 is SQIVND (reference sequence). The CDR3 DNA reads TGTGCCAGTAGTTCAACACCGAACACTGAAGCTTTCTTT. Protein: CASSSTPNTEAFF.

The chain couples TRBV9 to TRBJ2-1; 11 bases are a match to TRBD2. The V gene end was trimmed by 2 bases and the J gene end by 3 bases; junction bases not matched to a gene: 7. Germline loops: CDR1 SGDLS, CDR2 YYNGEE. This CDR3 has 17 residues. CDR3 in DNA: TGTGCCAGCAGCGTTAGTCTACTAGCGGGGGACTACAATGAGCAGTTCTTC. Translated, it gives CASSVSLLAGDYNEQFF.

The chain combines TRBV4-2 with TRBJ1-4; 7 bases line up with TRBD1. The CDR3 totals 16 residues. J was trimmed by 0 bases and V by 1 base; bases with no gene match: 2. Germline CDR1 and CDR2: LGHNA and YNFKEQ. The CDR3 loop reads CASSQGDRTTNEKLFF. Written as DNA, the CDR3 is TGTGCCAGCAGCCAAGGGGACAGAACAACTAATGAAAAACTGTTTTTT.

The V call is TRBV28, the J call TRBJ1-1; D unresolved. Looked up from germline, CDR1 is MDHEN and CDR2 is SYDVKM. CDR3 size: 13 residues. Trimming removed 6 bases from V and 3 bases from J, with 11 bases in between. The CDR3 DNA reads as TGTGCCAGCAGGATAGAGGTTTACACTGAAGCTTTCTTT. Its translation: CASRIEVYTEAFF.

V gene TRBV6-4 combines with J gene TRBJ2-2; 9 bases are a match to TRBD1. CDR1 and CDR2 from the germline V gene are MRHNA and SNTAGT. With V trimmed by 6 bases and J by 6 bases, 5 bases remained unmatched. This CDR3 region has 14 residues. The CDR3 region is CASSPQGASGELFF. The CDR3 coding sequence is TGTGCCAGCAGCCCACAGGGGGCGTCCGGGGAGCTGTTTTTT.

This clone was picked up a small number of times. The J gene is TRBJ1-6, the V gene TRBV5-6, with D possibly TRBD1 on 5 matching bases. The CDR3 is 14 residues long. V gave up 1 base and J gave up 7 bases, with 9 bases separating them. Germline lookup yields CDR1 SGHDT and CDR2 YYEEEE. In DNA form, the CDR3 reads TGTGCCAGCAGCTTGTGGGCAGGGAATTCACCCCTCCACTTT. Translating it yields CASSLWAGNSPLHF.

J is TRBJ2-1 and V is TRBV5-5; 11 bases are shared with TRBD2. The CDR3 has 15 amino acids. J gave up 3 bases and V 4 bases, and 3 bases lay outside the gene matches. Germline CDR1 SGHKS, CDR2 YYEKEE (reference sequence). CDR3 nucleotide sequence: TGTGCCAGCAGCCGGGGACTAGCGGACTACAATGAGCAGTTCTTC. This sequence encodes CASSRGLADYNEQFF.

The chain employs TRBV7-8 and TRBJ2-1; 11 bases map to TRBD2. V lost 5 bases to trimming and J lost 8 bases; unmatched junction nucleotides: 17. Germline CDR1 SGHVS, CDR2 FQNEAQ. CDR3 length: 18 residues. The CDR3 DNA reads TGTGCCAGCAGCCCATCCCGGACTAGCGGGCGGGACCCCGATGAGCAGTTCTTC. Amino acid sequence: CASSPSRTSGRDPDEQFF.

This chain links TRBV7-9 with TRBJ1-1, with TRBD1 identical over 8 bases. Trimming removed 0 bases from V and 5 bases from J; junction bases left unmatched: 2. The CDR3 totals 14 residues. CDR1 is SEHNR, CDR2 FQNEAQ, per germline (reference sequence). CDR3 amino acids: CASSLAQGGTEAFF. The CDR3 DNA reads TGTGCCAGCAGCTTAGCACAGGGGGGGACTGAAGCTTTCTTT.

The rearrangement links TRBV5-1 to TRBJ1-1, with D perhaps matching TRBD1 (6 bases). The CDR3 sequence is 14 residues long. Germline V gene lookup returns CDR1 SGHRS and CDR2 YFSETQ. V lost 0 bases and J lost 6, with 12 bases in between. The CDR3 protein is CASSLVAGAPEAFF. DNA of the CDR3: TGCGCCAGCAGCTTGGTTGCAGGGGCACCTGAAGCTTTCTTT.

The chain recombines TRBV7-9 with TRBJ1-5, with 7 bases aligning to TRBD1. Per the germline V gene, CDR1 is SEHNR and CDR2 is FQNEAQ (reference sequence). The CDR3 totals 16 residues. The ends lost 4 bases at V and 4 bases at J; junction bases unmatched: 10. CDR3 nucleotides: TGTGCCAGCAGCTCAAACCGGGACAGCGTTAATCAGCCCCAGCATTTT. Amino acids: CASSSNRDSVNQPQHF.

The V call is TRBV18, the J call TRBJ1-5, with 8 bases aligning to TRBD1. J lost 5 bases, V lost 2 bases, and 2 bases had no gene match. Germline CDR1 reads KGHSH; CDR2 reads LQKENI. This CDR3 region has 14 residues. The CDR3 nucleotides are TGTGCCAGCTCACCAACAGGGGGAGATCAGCCCCAGCATTTT. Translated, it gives CASSPTGGDQPQHF.

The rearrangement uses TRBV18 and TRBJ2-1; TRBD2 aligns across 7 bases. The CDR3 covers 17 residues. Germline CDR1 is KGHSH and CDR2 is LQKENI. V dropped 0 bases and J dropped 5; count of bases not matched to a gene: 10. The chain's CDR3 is CASSPPTGGGRHNEQFF. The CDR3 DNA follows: TGTGCCAGCTCACCACCGACGGGAGGCGGGCGGCACAATGAGCAGTTCTTC.

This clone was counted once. The CDR3 DNA sequence: TGTGCCAGCAGTTACTTCGGGATGGGGTACGAGCAGTACTTC. Its protein is CASSYFGMGYEQYF. The genes are TRBV6-5 and TRBJ2-5, with D perhaps matching TRBD2 (5 bases). The J call may be incorrect, as the DNA end agrees better with TRBJ2-7. The CDR3 is 14 amino acids. CDR1 and CDR2 from the germline V gene are MNHEY and SVGAGI.

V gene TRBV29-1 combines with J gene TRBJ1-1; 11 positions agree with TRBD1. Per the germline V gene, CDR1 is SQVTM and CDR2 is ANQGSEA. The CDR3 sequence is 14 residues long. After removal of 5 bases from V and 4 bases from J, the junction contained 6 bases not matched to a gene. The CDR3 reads CSVLGGTGGTEAFF. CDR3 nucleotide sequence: TGCAGCGTTCTGGGGGGGACAGGGGGCACTGAAGCTTTCTTT.

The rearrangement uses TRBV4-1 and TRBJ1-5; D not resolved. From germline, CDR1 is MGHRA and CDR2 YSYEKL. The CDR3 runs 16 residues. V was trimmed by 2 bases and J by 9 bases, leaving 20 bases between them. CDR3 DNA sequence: TGCGCCAGCAGCCAATTCCGGACTACTATTTTTGGGCCCCAGCATTTT. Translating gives CASSQFRTTIFGPQHF.

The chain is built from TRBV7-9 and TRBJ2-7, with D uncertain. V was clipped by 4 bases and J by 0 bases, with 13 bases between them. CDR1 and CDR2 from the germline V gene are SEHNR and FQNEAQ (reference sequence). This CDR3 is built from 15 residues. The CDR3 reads CASSSPWASSYEQYF. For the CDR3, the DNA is TGTGCCAGCAGCTCCCCCTGGGCCAGCTCCTACGAGCAGTACTTC.

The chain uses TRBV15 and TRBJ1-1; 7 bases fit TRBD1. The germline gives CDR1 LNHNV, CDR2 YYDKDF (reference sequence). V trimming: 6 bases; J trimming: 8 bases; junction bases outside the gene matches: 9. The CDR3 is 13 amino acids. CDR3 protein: CATRTGTVAEAFF. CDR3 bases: TGTGCCACCAGAACGGGGACAGTGGCCGAAGCTTTCTTT.

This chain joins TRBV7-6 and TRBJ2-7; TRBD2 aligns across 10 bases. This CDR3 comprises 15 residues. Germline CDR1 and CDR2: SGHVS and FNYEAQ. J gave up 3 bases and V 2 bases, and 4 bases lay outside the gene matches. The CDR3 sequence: CASSLRASGGYEQYF. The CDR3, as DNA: TGTGCCAGCAGCTTACGGGCTAGCGGGGGCTACGAGCAGTACTTC.

CDR3 nucleotide sequence: TGTGCCAGCAGTTTATTCCGCAGCGTGGGTGAGCAGTACTTC. Its translation: CASSLFRSVGEQYF. The chain joins TRBV28 to TRBJ2-7; D unresolved. The ends were cut back, 1 base at V and 7 bases at J, with 14 bases in the middle. This CDR3 is built from 14 residues. The germline CDR1 and CDR2 sequences are MDHEN and SYDVKM.

CDR3 coding DNA: TGTGCCAGCAGTTTGGGGGGAGGCTCCTACGAGCAGTACTTC. Its translation: CASSLGGGSYEQYF. J is TRBJ2-7 and V is TRBV28; D is possibly TRBD2 (6 bases). Germline-derived CDR1 and CDR2 are MDHEN and SYDVKM. The CDR3 loop spans 14 amino acids. Trimming removed 3 bases from V and 0 bases from J, with 9 bases in between.

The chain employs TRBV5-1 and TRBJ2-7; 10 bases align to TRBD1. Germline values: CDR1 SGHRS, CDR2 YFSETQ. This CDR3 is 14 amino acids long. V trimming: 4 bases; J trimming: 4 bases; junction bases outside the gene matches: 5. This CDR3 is CASSMTGGGYEQYF. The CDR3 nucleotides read TGCGCCAGCAGCATGACAGGGGGCGGGTACGAGCAGTACTTC.

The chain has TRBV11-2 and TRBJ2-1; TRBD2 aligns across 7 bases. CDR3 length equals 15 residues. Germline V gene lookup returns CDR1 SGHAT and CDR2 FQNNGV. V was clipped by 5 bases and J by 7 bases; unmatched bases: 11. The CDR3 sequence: CASSPNWGRVNEQFF. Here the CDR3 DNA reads TGTGCCAGCAGCCCGAATTGGGGGAGGGTTAATGAGCAGTTCTTC. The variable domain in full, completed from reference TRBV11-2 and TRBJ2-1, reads EAGVAQSPRYKIIEKRQSVAFWCNPISGHATLYWYQQILGQGPKLLIQFQNNGVVDDSQLPKDRFSAERLKGVDSTLKIQPAKLEDSAVYLCASSPNWGRVNEQFFGPGTRLTVL.